The clone carrying this T cell receptor beta chain has more than one count but fewer than ten. What it binds is not known. Looked up from germline, CDR1 is KGHSY and CDR2 is FQNENV. V dropped 0 bases and J dropped 7 bases, with 12 bases sitting between them. The CDR3 totals 14 residues. Alongside a J-beta primer mix, a sample-barcoded 5' primer served in a second PCR lasting 7 to 11 cycles. Using its own MiXCR run on the 5' RACE reads, TCRdb lists one record per CDR3 protein. The table records 700,000 to 950,000 distinct CDR3 sequences, 35% to 45% of them present only once. This record belongs to a study of blood T cells in healthy people across ages. General study findings and limits: Diversity figures derived from one million T cells were judged to underestimate the true value. In the absence of known donor CMV status, changes in expanded clonotypes were possibly confounded.

Sequencing was carried out using blood. This chain uses TRBV16 with TRBJ1-2; perhaps TRBD1 as D (5 bases). The sequence was obtained from a woman in her fifties or sixties in good health. The CDR3, as DNA: TGTGCCAGCAGCCAATCGGGGACCGGGACTGGCTACACCTTC. Amino acids: CASSQSGTGTGYTF. The whole variable domain, remainder taken from reference TRBV16 and TRBJ1-2, is GEEVAQTPKHLVRGEGQKAKLYCAPIKGHSYVFWYQQVLKNEFKFLISFQNENVFDETGMPKERFSAKCLPNSPCSLEIQATKLEDSAVYFCASSQSGTGTGYTFGSGTRLTVV.